This TCR beta chain was recorded in a study of early T cells in non-severe SARS-CoV-2 infection. Study as a whole: Chains from this unsorted whole-blood bulk RNA could not be paired.

Study-wide points: Anti-spike CD8 responses were favored in VDJdb matching, and private and CD4 specificities were missed.

Researchers attached unique molecular identifiers to individual cDNA molecules. TCRdb recomputed calls from the 5' RACE reads with MiXCR, one row per CDR3 protein. In the table there are roughly 75,000 distinct CDR3 sequences, roughly 12% of which are singletons. Trimming removed 3 bases from V and 2 bases from J, with 4 bases in between. The V gene's germline CDR1 is SGDLS and CDR2 YYNGEE. This CDR3 has 12 residues. On this clonotype itself: Its antigen is currently unknown.

The receptor's source is an adult who was a healthcare worker with PCR-confirmed SARS-CoV-2 infection or an uninfected control (not recorded which). The V gene is TRBV9, the J gene TRBJ2-3; D gene uncertain. The sequencing sample was made of whole blood. CDR3 in DNA: TGTGCCAGCAGCGCAGTCACAGATACGCAGTATTTT. This codes for CASSAVTDTQYF.